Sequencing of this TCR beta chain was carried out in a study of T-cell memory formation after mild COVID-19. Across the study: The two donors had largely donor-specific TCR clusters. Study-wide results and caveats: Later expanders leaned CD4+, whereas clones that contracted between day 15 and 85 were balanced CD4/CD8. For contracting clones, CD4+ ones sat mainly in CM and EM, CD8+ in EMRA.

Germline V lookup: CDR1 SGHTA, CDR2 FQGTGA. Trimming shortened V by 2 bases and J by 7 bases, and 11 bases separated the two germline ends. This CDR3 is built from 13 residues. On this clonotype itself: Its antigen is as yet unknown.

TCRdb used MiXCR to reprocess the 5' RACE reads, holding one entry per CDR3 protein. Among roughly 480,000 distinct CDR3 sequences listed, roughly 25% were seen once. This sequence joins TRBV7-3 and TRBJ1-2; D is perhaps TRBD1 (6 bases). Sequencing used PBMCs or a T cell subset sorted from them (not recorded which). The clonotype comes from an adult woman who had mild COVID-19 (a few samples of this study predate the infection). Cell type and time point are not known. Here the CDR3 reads CASSLYGGSGYTF. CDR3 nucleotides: TGTGCCAGCAGCTTATATGGGGGCTCTGGCTACACCTTC.